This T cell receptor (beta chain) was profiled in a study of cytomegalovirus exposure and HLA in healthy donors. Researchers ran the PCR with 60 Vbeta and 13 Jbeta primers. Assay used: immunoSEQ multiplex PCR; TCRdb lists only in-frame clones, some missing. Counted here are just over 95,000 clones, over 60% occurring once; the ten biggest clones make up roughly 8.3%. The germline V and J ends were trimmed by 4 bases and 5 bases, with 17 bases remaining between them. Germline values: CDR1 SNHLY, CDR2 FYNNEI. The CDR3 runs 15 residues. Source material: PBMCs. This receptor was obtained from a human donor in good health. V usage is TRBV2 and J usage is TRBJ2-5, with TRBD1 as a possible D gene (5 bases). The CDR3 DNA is TGTGCCAGCAGTGGCGACACAGGCCCTACCGAGACCCAGTACTTC. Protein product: CASSGDTGPTETQYF.